The subject of this entry is one T cell receptor beta chain. This sample is part of a study of Ad26.COV2.S vaccination and SARS-CoV-2 variants. At the level of the study: Dosing was one shot or two shots 56 days apart.

Germline V lookup: CDR1 SEHNR, CDR2 FQNEAQ (reference sequence). The CDR3 length is 16 residues. V gave up 3 bases and J gave up 7 bases, with 19 bases separating them. Using immunoSEQ multiplex PCR, the repertoire was profiled, and TCRdb retains in-frame clones only, with some absent. The data contain around 450,000 clones, 89% of them seen just once; the ten biggest clones take up approximately 2.5%. Described treatment: some 20 received Ad26.COV2.S at low or high dose, single or two shots; about 5 received placebo; per-sample allocation not given. The samples date from day 63 after the first vaccine or placebo injection.

V usage is TRBV7-9 and J usage is TRBJ2-1; D assignment may be TRBD1 or TRBD2 (5 bases each). The sequence was obtained from a person between 18 and 59 years old who received the Ad26.COV2.S COVID-19 vaccine or a placebo. Sequencing used peripheral blood, obtained in a trial of Ad26.COV2.S vaccine versus placebo. In nucleotides, the CDR3 is TGTGCCAGCAGCTTGATCAGGGCGTCAAGAGGGAATGAGCAGTTCTTC. The encoded protein is CASSLIRASRGNEQFF.